The T cell receptor (beta chain) under discussion was sequenced for a study of control samples from healthy donors and cancer patients. With regard to this clone: The same CDR3 can be traced to other DNA sequences in this sample.

This CDR3 is 15 amino acids long. Germline V lookup: CDR1 SGHRS, CDR2 YFSETQ. After removal of 2 bases from V and 5 bases from J, the junction contained 2 bases not matched to a gene. Profiled with immunoSEQ multiplex PCR; TCRdb holds only in-frame clones, not every one. Counted here are approximately 220,000 clones, roughly 94% occurring once; the ten biggest clones make up about 1.4%. The specimen sequenced was blood. The sequence was collected from a man aged 50-60 years in good health. The chain combines TRBV5-1 with TRBJ1-6; 9 nucleotides agree with TRBD1. CDR3 sequence: CASSLGTGNNSPLHF. As DNA, the CDR3 is TGCGCCAGCAGCTTAGGGACAGGGAATAATTCACCCCTCCACTTT.